This entry is about one T cell receptor (beta chain). V was shortened by 1 base and J by 6 bases, with 5 bases between the two germline ends. CDR1 and CDR2 from the germline V gene are GTSNPN and SVGIG (reference sequence). The CDR3 length is 11 residues. The data were produced by immunoSEQ multiplex PCR, yet TCRdb's version contains in-frame clones alone and is incomplete. The sample has 130,000 to 150,000 clones, 84% seen once; the top ten hold approximately 4.6%. The data were obtained in a study of blood T cell repertoires in COVID-19. Background on the study: Collection of acute and convalescent COVID-19 samples took place in the United States, Italy and Spain. PBMCs, B-cell-depleted T cells, or T cells provided the cDNA or gDNA that made up the material.

The chain uses TRBV30 and TRBJ2-3; no reliable D call. Sequencing was performed on peripheral blood. The clonotype originates from a human donor in a cohort sampled during active COVID-19. CDR3 DNA sequence: TGTGCCTGGAGTGCTTTGGATACGCAGTATTTT. It yields the protein CAWSALDTQYF.